These T cell receptor beta chains were read from a single sample in a study of T-cell reconstitution after alpha-beta-depleted transplantation in children. MiXCR was run by TCRdb on the PCR reads, yielding one entry per CDR3 protein. The sample has more than 250,000 distinct CDR3 sequences; roughly 9.5% are singletons. The source was PBMCs from the stem cell graft donor, collected from the stem cell graft. The origin of the receptors is a human donor who donated a stem cell graft to a child with SCID. The CDR3 runs from the conserved cysteine through the conserved F or W. A D gene is named only where the DNA matches it firmly. Size tells how often a clone was seen (once, few, many) or the class of an expanded clone, and some rows leave it out.

V: TRBV29-1; size: few; D: NA; J: TRBJ2-5; DNA: TGCAGCGTTGTTCTCGAGACCCAGTACTTC; CDR3: CSVVLETQYF
V: TRBV4-1; size: NA; D: TRBD2; J: TRBJ2-4; DNA: TGCGCCAGCAGCCAAGAGGCCGCGGGGGGGCCAGTATACATTCAGTACTTC; CDR3: CASSQEAAGGPVYIQYF
V: TRBV4-1; size: few; D: NA; J: TRBJ1-2; DNA: TGCGCCAGCAGCCAGGTGAACTTGCGCTCTAACTATGGCTACACCTTC; CDR3: CASSQVNLRSNYGYTF
V: TRBV10-3; size: NA; D: TRBD1; J: TRBJ2-2; DNA: TGTGCCATCAGTGAGGCGGGCAGGGGGACGAACACCGGGGAGCTGTTTTTT; CDR3: CAISEAGRGTNTGELFF
V: TRBV6-5; size: few; D: TRBD1; J: TRBJ1-2; DNA: TGTGCCAGCCACAGGGGGCTTTCCTATGGCTACACCTTC; CDR3: CASHRGLSYGYTF
V: TRBV12-5; size: many; D: NA; J: TRBJ1-1; DNA: TGTGCTAGTGGTTTGATAGGGTACACTGAAGCTTTCTTT; CDR3: CASGLIGYTEAFF
V: TRBV27; size: NA; D: NA; J: TRBJ1-5; DNA: TGTGCCAGCGGGGAAAGCAATCAGCCCCAGCATTTT; CDR3: CASGESNQPQHF
V: TRBV12-3/TRBV12-4; size: NA; D: TRBD2; J: TRBJ2-3; DNA: TGTGCCAGCAGTTTGGCTAGCGGGGGGCCAGATACGCAGTATTTT; CDR3: CASSLASGGPDTQYF
V: TRBV9; size: NA; D: NA; J: TRBJ2-3; DNA: TGTGCCAGCAGCATTCAGGGAACAGATACGCAGTATTTT; CDR3: CASSIQGTDTQYF
V: TRBV29-1; size: few; D: NA; J: TRBJ1-2; DNA: TGCAGCGTTTATGACAGCTATGGCTACACCTTC; CDR3: CSVYDSYGYTF
V: TRBV12-3/TRBV12-4; size: few; D: NA; J: TRBJ1-3; DNA: TGTGCCAGCAGTTTAAGGGGCTTCTCCTCTGGAAACACCATATATTTT; CDR3: CASSLRGFSSGNTIYF
V: TRBV2; size: NA; D: TRBD2; J: TRBJ2-1; DNA: TGTGCCAAAACCTCGGGGGGGCCGTACAATGAGCAGTTCTTC; CDR3: CAKTSGGPYNEQFF
V: TRBV21-1; size: few; D: NA; J: TRBJ2-5; DNA: TGTGCCAGCAGCAAAGAGGGCCGCTTCGGGTCCCAGTACTTC; CDR3: CASSKEGRFGSQYF
V: TRBV27; size: few; D: TRBD1; J: TRBJ2-7; DNA: TGTGCCAGCAGTTCTGGACAGGGGACTTCCTACGAGCAGTACTTC; CDR3: CASSSGQGTSYEQYF
V: TRBV5-1; size: NA; D: NA; J: TRBJ2-5; DNA: TGCGCCAGCAAAGGAAGCCGGATGGAGACCCAGTACTTC; CDR3: CASKGSRMETQYF
V: TRBV4-1; size: few; D: TRBD1; J: TRBJ2-2; DNA: TGCGCCAGCAGCCAATCGGACAGGACGAACACCGGGGAGCTGTTTTTT; CDR3: CASSQSDRTNTGELFF
V: TRBV29-1; size: many; D: TRBD1; J: TRBJ2-7; DNA: TGCAGCGCTCGACAGGGCGTCAACGAGCAGTACTTC; CDR3: CSARQGVNEQYF
V: TRBV11-2; size: many; D: NA; J: TRBJ1-2; DNA: TGTGCCAGCAGCTTAGTAGGACAGTCCGGCTACACCTTC; CDR3: CASSLVGQSGYTF
V: TRBV5-1; size: NA; D: TRBD1; J: TRBJ2-7; DNA: TGCGCCAGCAGCTTGGCCTCAGGACAGGGGGCTTACGAGCAGTACTTC; CDR3: CASSLASGQGAYEQYF
V: TRBV24-1; size: many; D: TRBD2; J: TRBJ2-1; DNA: TGTGCCACCAGTGGGACGGGGGGAAACAATGAGCAGTTCTTC; CDR3: CATSGTGGNNEQFF
V: TRBV28; size: many; D: TRBD2; J: TRBJ2-3; DNA: TGTGCCAGCAGCACAACTAGCGGATACACAGATACGCAGTATTTT; CDR3: CASSTTSGYTDTQYF
V: TRBV18; size: NA; D: NA; J: TRBJ2-5; DNA: TGTGCCAGCTCACCAAAGGGAGAGACCCAGTACTTC; CDR3: CASSPKGETQYF
V: TRBV20-1; size: few; D: TRBD2; J: TRBJ2-5; DNA: TGCAGTGCTAGAAGCGTTAGCGGGGGGGAAGTTGAGACCCAGTACTTC; CDR3: CSARSVSGGEVETQYF
V: TRBV10-2; size: few; D: TRBD2; J: TRBJ2-5; DNA: TGCGCCAGCAGTGACATAGCGGGGCTTGGGGAGACCCAGTACTTC; CDR3: CASSDIAGLGETQYF
V: TRBV5-1; size: many; D: TRBD1; J: TRBJ2-7; DNA: TGCGCCAGCAGCCCAGGGACAGTCTCCTACGAGCAGTACTTC; CDR3: CASSPGTVSYEQYF
V: TRBV5-1; size: few; D: NA; J: TRBJ2-7; DNA: TGCGCCAGCATGGACAGTAAGTACGAGCAGTACTTC; CDR3: CASMDSKYEQYF
V: TRBV11-2; size: many; D: TRBD2; J: TRBJ2-1; DNA: TGTGCCAGCAGCTTAGAGGCTAGCGGGGGGGATATGAGGTACAATGAGCAGTTCTTC; CDR3: CASSLEASGGDMRYNEQFF
V: TRBV5-1; size: NA; D: NA; J: TRBJ2-2; DNA: TGCGCCAGCAGCGCGACCGCGAACACCGGGGAGCTGTTTTTT; CDR3: CASSATANTGELFF
V: TRBV15; size: few; D: NA; J: TRBJ2-7; DNA: TGTGCCACCAGCAGAGATGTGGTGAGCTCCTACGAGCAGTACTTC; CDR3: CATSRDVVSSYEQYF
V: TRBV11-2; size: once; D: NA; J: TRBJ2-5; DNA: TGTGCCAGCAGCCCGATGTGTGGGGGAGTTACCCAGTACTTC; CDR3: CASSPMCGGVTQYF
V: TRBV27; size: NA; D: NA; J: TRBJ1-6; DNA: TGTGCCAGCAGTGCCGGTAGGGAATCCTATAATTCACCCCTCCACTTT; CDR3: CASSAGRESYNSPLHF
V: TRBV5-5; size: NA; D: NA; J: TRBJ1-2; DNA: TGTGCCAGCAAAGGGGACACCTTCTATGGCTACACCTTC; CDR3: CASKGDTFYGYTF
V: TRBV9; size: NA; D: NA; J: TRBJ1-2; DNA: TGTGCCAGCAGCGGATTGGGCTACACCTTC; CDR3: CASSGLGYTF
V: TRBV4-1; size: few; D: NA; J: TRBJ1-1; DNA: TGCGCCAGCAGCCAAGAGCCGGATATAGGCACTGAAGCTTTCTTT; CDR3: CASSQEPDIGTEAFF
V: TRBV10-3; size: few; D: NA; J: TRBJ2-5; DNA: TGTGCCATCAGTGAGTCAGTCGGCGCGCAGACCCAGTACTTC; CDR3: CAISESVGAQTQYF
V: TRBV29-1; size: NA; D: TRBD1; J: TRBJ1-2; DNA: TGCAGCGTGGTCGTGGCAGGGGGCTATGGCTACACCTTC; CDR3: CSVVVAGGYGYTF
V: TRBV7-6; size: NA; D: TRBD2; J: TRBJ2-7; DNA: TGTGCCAGCAGCTTAGAGCCGGGACTAGTATCCGAGCAGTACTTC; CDR3: CASSLEPGLVSEQYF
V: TRBV5-6; size: many; D: TRBD2; J: TRBJ2-3; DNA: TGTGCCAGCAGCTTCCTAGCGGGGAGCACAGATACGCAGTATTTT; CDR3: CASSFLAGSTDTQYF
V: TRBV6-4; size: NA; D: NA; J: TRBJ2-3; DNA: TGTGCCAGCAGTGACTCGGGTCGCCCAGATACGCAGTATTTT; CDR3: CASSDSGRPDTQYF
V: TRBV12-3/TRBV12-4; size: few; D: TRBD1; J: TRBJ2-2; DNA: TGTGCCAGCAGCTTTAATGGACAGGGGCGGTCCGGGGAGCTGTTTTTT; CDR3: CASSFNGQGRSGELFF
V: TRBV5-6; size: few; D: TRBD2; J: TRBJ2-7; DNA: TGTGCCAGCAGCTTTCGTCTAGCGGGGGGAAGCTACGAGCAGTACTTC; CDR3: CASSFRLAGGSYEQYF
V: TRBV5-1; size: few; D: NA; J: TRBJ2-2; DNA: TGCGCCAGCAGCTTGCGAGGGGGGAACACCGGGGAGCTGTTTTTT; CDR3: CASSLRGGNTGELFF
V: TRBV12-3/TRBV12-4; size: few; D: NA; J: TRBJ2-1; DNA: TGTGCCACCACTGTGGGGGGGCCATCGAATGAGCAGTTCTTC; CDR3: CATTVGGPSNEQFF
V: TRBV7-7; size: many; D: TRBD1; J: TRBJ1-1; DNA: TGTGCTAGCAGCCGGGACAGTAACACTGAAGCTTTCTTT; CDR3: CASSRDSNTEAFF
V: TRBV27; size: many; D: NA; J: TRBJ2-7; DNA: TGTGCCAGCAGTTATCGCCAGAACTACGAGCAGTACTTC; CDR3: CASSYRQNYEQYF
V: TRBV7-2; size: NA; D: TRBD1; J: TRBJ2-2; DNA: TGTGCCAGCAGCACCGGGACAGGGGTTCACGGGGAGCTGTTTTTT; CDR3: CASSTGTGVHGELFF
V: TRBV12-3/TRBV12-4; size: NA; D: TRBD2; J: TRBJ2-3; DNA: TGTGCCAGCAGTGGGGCGGGGCGGGGGGGCCAATTAGATACGCAGTATTTT; CDR3: CASSGAGRGGQLDTQYF
V: TRBV5-1; size: many; D: TRBD1; J: TRBJ1-1; DNA: TGCGCCAGCAGCTTGGGGCAGGGGGCTGTTACTGAAGCTTTCTTT; CDR3: CASSLGQGAVTEAFF
V: TRBV12-3/TRBV12-4; size: few; D: TRBD1; J: TRBJ2-5; DNA: TGTGCCAGCAGTTTTACAGGGGGCACGGAGACCCAGTACTTC; CDR3: CASSFTGGTETQYF
V: TRBV4-3; size: NA; D: TRBD2; J: TRBJ2-2; DNA: TGCGCCAGCAGCCAAGATTATTGGACTAGCGGGGGGGCATTGACGAACACCGGGGAGCTGTTTTTT; CDR3: CASSQDYWTSGGALTNTGELFF
V: TRBV5-6; size: few; D: TRBD1; J: TRBJ2-2; DNA: TGTGCCAGCAGCTTCGGGACAGCCTCGAACACCGGGGAGCTGTTTTTT; CDR3: CASSFGTASNTGELFF
V: TRBV7-3; size: NA; D: TRBD2; J: TRBJ2-1; DNA: TGTGCCAGCAGCATCAGCGGGGGGGGATACAATGAGCAGTTCTTC; CDR3: CASSISGGGYNEQFF
V: TRBV6-5; size: NA; D: NA; J: TRBJ2-7; DNA: TGTGCCAGCAGTCCCGACGGTTGGCAGATCTCCTACGAGCAGTACTTC; CDR3: CASSPDGWQISYEQYF
V: TRBV25-1; size: few; D: NA; J: TRBJ1-1; DNA: TGTGCCAGCAGTGTGGCACAGACGAACACTGAAGCTTTCTTT; CDR3: CASSVAQTNTEAFF
V: TRBV20-1; size: NA; D: TRBD1; J: TRBJ1-2; DNA: TGCAGTGCGTCAGGGGGAACCCTCTATGGCTACACCTTC; CDR3: CSASGGTLYGYTF